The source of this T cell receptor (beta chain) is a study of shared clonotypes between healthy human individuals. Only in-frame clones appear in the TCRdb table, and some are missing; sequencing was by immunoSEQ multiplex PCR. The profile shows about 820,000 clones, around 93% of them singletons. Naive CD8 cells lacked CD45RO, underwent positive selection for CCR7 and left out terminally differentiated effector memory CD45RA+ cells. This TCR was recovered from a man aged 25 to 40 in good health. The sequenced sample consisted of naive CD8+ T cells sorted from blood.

CDR3 sequence reads: CASTDRGSYNEQFF. CDR3 DNA sequence: TGCGCCAGCACCGACAGGGGCTCCTACAATGAGCAGTTCTTC. The V call is TRBV10-2, the J call TRBJ2-1, with 8 bases lining up with TRBD1. This CDR3 is built from 14 residues. V lost 7 bases to trimming and J lost 0 bases; unmatched junction nucleotides: 2. The V gene's germline CDR1 is WSHSY and CDR2 SAAADI.